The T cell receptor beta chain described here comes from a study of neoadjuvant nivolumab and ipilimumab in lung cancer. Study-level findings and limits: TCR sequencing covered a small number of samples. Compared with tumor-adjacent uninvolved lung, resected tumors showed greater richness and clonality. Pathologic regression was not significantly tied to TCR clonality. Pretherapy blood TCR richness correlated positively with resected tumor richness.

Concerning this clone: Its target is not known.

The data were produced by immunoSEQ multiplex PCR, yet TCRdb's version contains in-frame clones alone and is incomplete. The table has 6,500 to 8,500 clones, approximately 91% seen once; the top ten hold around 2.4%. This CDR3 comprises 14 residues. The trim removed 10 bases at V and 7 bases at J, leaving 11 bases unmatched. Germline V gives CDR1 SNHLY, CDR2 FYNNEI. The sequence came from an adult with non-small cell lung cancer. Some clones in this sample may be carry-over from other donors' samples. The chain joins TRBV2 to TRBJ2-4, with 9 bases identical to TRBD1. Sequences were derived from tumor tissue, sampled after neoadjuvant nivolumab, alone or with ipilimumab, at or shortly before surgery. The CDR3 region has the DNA TGTGCCACTATCCGGGACAGGGAATCGAACATTCAGTACTTC. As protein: CATIRDRESNIQYF. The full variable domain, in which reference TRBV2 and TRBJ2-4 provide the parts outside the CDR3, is EPEVTQTPSHQVTQMGQEVILRCVPISNHLYFYWYRQILGQKVEFLVSFYNNEISEKSEIFDDQFSVERPDGSNFTLKIRSTKLEDSAMYFCATIRDRESNIQYFGAGTRLSVL.